This TCR beta chain was identified in a study of vaccination effects on CD4 cells after COVID-19. Study summary: It was a median of 72 days after the second dose that post-vaccine samples were obtained.

Germline CDR1 SGHTA, CDR2 FQGTGA. The CDR3 is 15 residues long. Trimming took 3 bases from V and 5 from J; bases not matched to a gene: 7. Note on this clone: What it binds is not known.

Sequenced by immunoSEQ multiplex PCR; TCRdb stores in-frame clones only, minus some. This table holds about 14,000 clones, roughly 75% found once. Under the ViraFEST assay, PBMC were stimulated with viral peptide pools so that antigen-specific CD4+ T cells expanded. Sequencing was performed afterwards. CD4+ T cell isolation took place after approximately 11 days of culture. PCR confirmed that the person was infected with SARS-CoV-2 between March and December 2020. Either the BNT162b2 or mRNA-1273 vaccine was given to participants in two doses. This receptor was identified in a human donor who had a prior SARS-CoV-2 infection. V and J are TRBV7-3 and TRBJ2-3; TRBD2 agrees at 8 bases. The sequenced sample was CD4+ T cells from PBMCs cultured with SARS-CoV-2 spike peptides, obtained after COVID-19 vaccination. The CDR3 protein is CASSFSAGGRDTQYF. CDR3 DNA sequence: TGTGCCAGCAGCTTTTCGGCGGGGGGCAGAGATACGCAGTATTTT.